This T cell receptor (beta chain) is drawn from a study of blood T cell repertoires in COVID-19. Turning to the study itself: Samples representing acute and convalescent COVID-19 were sourced from the United States, Italy and Spain.

Per the study methods: By means of reference gene primer amplification, nucleated cell counts were estimated. Here immunoSEQ multiplex PCR was the method, and the copy in TCRdb shows in-frame clones only, minus some. The DNA gave D and trimming, while V, J and clone size come from that table. The sample lists about 480,000 clones; 70% to 90% were seen once. All enrollees were roughly 18 to 90 years old and from approximately 25 US areas. Sequenced input: PBMCs or T cells enriched from blood (not recorded which). This clonotype originated in a woman under 30 with acute COVID-19.

The CDR3 sequence is CASSSTEEKLFF. Written as DNA, the CDR3 is TGTGCCAGCAGCTCGACAGAGGAAAAACTGTTTTTT. The chain combines TRBV7-9 with TRBJ1-4; tentatively, D is TRBD1 (5 bases). The CDR3 covers 12 residues. Deletions cut 4 bases from V and 8 bases from J, with 8 bases between. The germline V gene encodes CDR1 SEHNR and CDR2 FQNEAQ (reference sequence). Full variable domain (outside the CDR3, taken from reference TRBV7-9 and TRBJ1-4): DTGVSQNPRHKITKRGQNVTFRCDPISEHNRLYWYRQTLGQGPEFLTYFQNEAQLEKSRLLSDRFSAERPKGSFSTLEIQRTEQGDSAMYLCASSSTEEKLFFGSGTQLSVL.